Listed below are T cell receptor beta chains from one sample, sequenced in a study of long-term antiretroviral therapy in people with HIV. Assay used: immunoSEQ multiplex PCR; TCRdb lists only in-frame clones, some missing. The table lists around 29,000 clones, about 95% of them singletons. Sequencing used unsorted PBMCs, obtained 5.3 years after starting antiretroviral therapy. The receptors stem from a man aged 50 to 60 with HIV. Each CDR3 is given with its conserved first and last residue. The D gene is left open where the match is weak. Not every row has a clone size; where given, it reads once, few, many or a size class.

size	V	D	J	CDR3	DNA
-	TRBV21-1	-	TRBJ2-1	CASSKVSATGGSYNEQFF	TGTGCCAGCAGCAAAGTCTCAGCTACAGGGGGCTCCTACAATGAGCAGTTCTTC
once	TRBV25-1	-	TRBJ2-3	CASSEAWQGSNTDTQYF	TGTGCCAGCAGTGAAGCTTGGCAGGGGTCGAACACAGATACGCAGTATTTT
-	TRBV29-1	-	TRBJ2-5	CSVEEGSGETQYF	TGCAGCGTTGAGGAGGGGTCTGGAGAGACCCAGTACTTC
-	TRBV13	TRBD2	TRBJ2-3	CASSPSGGVPGTDTQYF	TGTGCCAGCAGCCCTAGCGGAGGGGTCCCAGGCACAGATACGCAGTATTTT
few	TRBV27	-	TRBJ1-6	CASSSTADNSPLHF	TGTGCCAGCAGCTCGACGGCCGATAATTCACCCCTCCACTTT
-	TRBV19	TRBD1	TRBJ1-1	CASTLTGLGTEAFF	TGTGCCAGTACCCTGACAGGGCTAGGCACTGAAGCTTTCTTT
-	TRBV23-1	-	TRBJ1-2	CASSQVSYGYTF	TGCGCCAGCAGTCAAGTCAGCTATGGCTACACCTTC
-	TRBV27	-	TRBJ1-2	CASRREANYGYTF	TGTGCCAGCAGAAGGGAAGCTAACTATGGCTACACCTTC
-	TRBV5-4	-	TRBJ1-2	CASSLESSWGYTF	TGTGCCAGCAGCTTGGAAAGCAGCTGGGGCTACACCTTC
once	TRBV28	TRBD1	TRBJ1-5	CASRERDRLDQPQHF	TGTGCCAGCAGGGAACGGGACAGGCTGGACCAGCCCCAGCATTTT
-	TRBV6-1	TRBD1	TRBJ2-6	CASSEVGQGRSGANVLTF	TGTGCCAGCAGTGAAGTCGGACAGGGCAGGTCTGGGGCCAACGTCCTGACTTTC
-	TRBV11-2	-	TRBJ2-2	CASSYTGTGELFF	TGTGCCAGCAGCTATACAGGGACCGGGGAGCTGTTTTTT
-	TRBV30	TRBD1	TRBJ1-1	CAWMGQGAAEAFF	TGTGCCTGGATGGGACAGGGGGCGGCTGAAGCTTTCTTT
-	TRBV27	-	TRBJ1-2	CASTSGQGEAYGYTF	TGTGCCAGCACTTCGGGACAAGGGGAGGCCTATGGCTACACCTTC
-	TRBV12-2	-	TRBJ2-7	CASRSTVGRGVDPYEQYF	TGTGCAAGTCGCTCGACCGTAGGCAGGGGCGTGGACCCCTACGAGCAGTACTTC
-	TRBV11-2	TRBD1	TRBJ2-1	CASSLGGQGYNEQFF	TGTGCCAGCAGCTTAGGGGGACAGGGGTACAATGAGCAGTTCTTC
-	TRBV7-9	-	TRBJ1-2	CASSRRVEVDLYGYTF	TGTGCCAGCAGCCGCCGAGTGGAGGTCGACCTCTATGGCTACACCTTC
-	TRBV2	TRBD1	TRBJ2-7	CASSAYIGTGGYEQYF	TGTGCCAGCAGTGCATACATCGGGACAGGGGGCTACGAGCAGTACTTC
-	TRBV4-1	-	TRBJ1-4	CASSQGTIDGQKLFF	TGCGCCAGCAGCCAAGGGACGATCGACGGACAAAAACTGTTTTTT
-	TRBV7-9	-	TRBJ2-7	CASSHLGVHYEQYF	TGTGCCAGCAGCCATTTAGGGGTTCACTACGAGCAGTACTTC
-	TRBV29-1	-	TRBJ2-2	CSVGGHTGELFF	TGCAGCGTTGGGGGGCACACCGGGGAGCTGTTTTTT
-	TRBV4-3	-	TRBJ2-3	CASSRSAISDTQYF	TGCGCCAGCAGCCGCTCGGCTATTTCGGATACGCAGTATTTT
-	TRBV9	TRBD1	TRBJ2-4	CASSLTGGAKNIQYF	TGTGCCAGCAGCCTAACAGGGGGCGCGAAAAACATTCAGTACTTC
-	TRBV19	TRBD1	TRBJ1-1	CASSPRGANTEAFF	TGTGCCAGTAGTCCCAGGGGGGCGAACACTGAAGCTTTCTTT
-	TRBV19	TRBD1	TRBJ1-4	CASKKIGTANEKLFF	TGTGCCAGTAAAAAGATCGGGACAGCAAATGAAAAACTGTTTTTT
-	TRBV5-8	-	TRBJ1-1	CASSLGEVMNTEAFF	TGTGCCAGCAGCTTGGGGGAGGTCATGAACACTGAAGCTTTCTTT
-	TRBV19	-	TRBJ1-4	CASKLRARIIGIHNEKLFF	TGTGCCAGTAAACTCCGGGCCAGGATCATTGGGATTCATAATGAAAAACTGTTTTTT
-	TRBV6-1	TRBD1	TRBJ1-1	CASSFRGTGSEAFF	TGTGCCAGCAGTTTCCGGGGGACAGGGTCGGAAGCTTTCTTT
-	TRBV9	-	TRBJ2-1	CASRGGTSYNEQFF	TGTGCCAGCAGGGGCGGGACCTCCTACAATGAGCAGTTCTTC
-	TRBV27	-	TRBJ2-5	CASSSGLRYQETQYF	TGTGCCAGCAGTTCGGGACTGAGGTACCAAGAGACCCAGTACTTC
-	TRBV9	TRBD1	TRBJ2-3	CASSVGRGLFADTQYF	TGTGCCAGCAGCGTAGGCAGGGGGCTGTTCGCAGATACGCAGTATTTT
-	TRBV4-1	-	TRBJ2-1	CASSHASYNEQFF	TGCGCCAGCAGCCATGCCAGCTACAATGAGCAGTTCTTC